The entry below describes one T cell receptor (beta chain). The data derive from a study of blood T cell repertoires in COVID-19. The V gene lost 3 bases and the J gene lost 6 bases, with 5 bases spanning the gap. This CDR3 contains 11 residues. Germline lookup yields CDR1 SQVTM and CDR2 ANQGSEA. Profiling relied on immunoSEQ multiplex PCR, and the TCRdb table lists in-frame clones only, not all of them. Among 150,000 to 180,000 clones listed, over 75% were seen once. The source material was peripheral blood. This chain links TRBV29-1 with TRBJ2-2, with unresolved D. The clonotype was recovered from a man in his 60s with COVID-19, enrolled during active disease. CDR3 residues: CSVESAGELFF. CDR3 DNA sequence: TGCAGCGTTGAGTCGGCCGGGGAGCTGTTTTTT.